This T cell receptor (beta chain) is drawn from a study of CD8 T cells in ankylosing spondylitis (dated by TCRdb to 2017 to 2019). Study-level background: T cell receptor beta repertoires were profiled in healthy donors and ankylosing spondylitis patients so that disease-linked TCR variants could be found. The full study cohort was made up of about two dozen ankylosing spondylitis patients and roughly 98 healthy donors. Peripheral blood samples were taken, and synovial fluid was additionally collected from ankylosing spondylitis patients. What the work shows at the level of the full study, not this receptor alone: The disease-linked clones were reported as significantly enriched in matched synovial fluid samples from ankylosing spondylitis patients. In peripheral blood, the disease-linked clones were found at relatively low frequencies and had a CD8+ phenotype. Blood from ankylosing spondylitis patients appeared to be characterized by a TCR beta motif composed of about eight highly homologous amino acid variants. Some of the motif variants had been reported before in the synovial fluid and blood of reactive arthritis patients, a finding that suggests common disease-initiation mechanisms.

This clonotype was seen a handful of times. Its antigen is not yet known. It has no much larger one-base neighbor in the sample; base qualities were not kept. Trimming costs V 5 bases and J 6 bases, and their ends lie 17 bases apart. The CDR3 numbers 16 residues from cysteine through phenylalanine. This entry keeps only the CDR3 DNA: 48 bases, framed from base 1. Per the germline V gene, MDHEN is the CDR1 and SYDVKM is the CDR2. Sequencing was carried out with an Illumina HiSeq 2500. Quantitative 5'-RACE with molecular barcodes was the method used to prepare the TCR beta libraries. From the authors' description of their analysis: To identify disease-linked TCR variants, a new computational method was used, one built on a probabilistic model of VDJ rearrangement. TCRdb applied fastp at Q25 and MiXCR to the public reads, then kept only in-frame beta chains. A single entry per CDR3 protein holds the most common genes and DNA from its merged rows. TCRdb, not the original authors, processed these V and J calls. Within this sample are 750,000 to 850,000 distinct CDR3 sequences, with about 10% of them counted one time only. 0.45% to 0.6% of the sample comes from the top ten.

Material for sequencing was blood, either unsorted or a sorted T cell fraction (not recorded which). The TCR comes from a male donor with ankylosing spondylitis. The chain links TRBV28 with TRBJ1-6, with the D gene uncertain. The CDR3 loop reads CASSTREGSTNSPLHF. The nucleotide sequence is TGTGCCAGCAGTACGAGGGAGGGCTCTACTAATTCACCCCTCCACTTT.